The clone carrying this T cell receptor beta chain was seen a handful of times. The antigen is undetermined. At cycle 4 day 1, cycle 7 day 1, and baseline, blood was sampled. This entry belongs to a study of OX40 agonist ivuxolimab in advanced cancers. The overall study: Partial responses occurred in three patients (one hepatocellular carcinoma, two cutaneous melanoma). Findings of the study overall: The antigen specificity of the peripheral T cells (those that were expanded) was not determined. The average count of expanded clones was higher among CD8+ T cells than among CD4+.

TCRdb's copy holds only in-frame clones and misses some; the assay was immunoSEQ multiplex PCR. The sample shows roughly 75,000 clones, about 86% of them seen only once. CDR1 and CDR2 from the germline V gene are SGHKS and YYEKEE (reference sequence). The CDR3 has 14 residues. Germline trimming cut 0 bases from V and 3 bases from J; bases unmatched to any gene: 2. The TCR comes from an adult with an advanced solid tumor such as melanoma, head and neck, liver or kidney cancer. The rearrangement joins TRBV5-5 to TRBJ2-7; 8 nucleotides line up with TRBD1. Specimen: CD4+ or CD8+ T cells sorted from blood, collected in a trial of the OX40 agonist ivuxolimab. The DNA for the CDR3 is TGTGCCAGCAGCTTGGGGACAGGGAACTACGAGCAGTACTTC. It encodes CASSLGTGNYEQYF.